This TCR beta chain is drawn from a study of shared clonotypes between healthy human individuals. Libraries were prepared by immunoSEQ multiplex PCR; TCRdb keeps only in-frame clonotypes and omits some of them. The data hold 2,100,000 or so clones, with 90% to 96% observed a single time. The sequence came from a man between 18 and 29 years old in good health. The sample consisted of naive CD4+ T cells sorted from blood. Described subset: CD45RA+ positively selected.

The CDR3 spells CASSRQGSQPQHF. The CDR3 nucleotides are TGTGCCAGCAGCCGACAGGGGAGTCAGCCCCAGCATTTT. J is TRBJ1-5 and V is TRBV6-5; 8 nucleotides align to TRBD1. This CDR3 comprises 13 residues. The germline gives CDR1 MNHEY, CDR2 SVGAGI. J gave up 6 bases and V 6 bases, and 4 bases lay outside the gene matches.